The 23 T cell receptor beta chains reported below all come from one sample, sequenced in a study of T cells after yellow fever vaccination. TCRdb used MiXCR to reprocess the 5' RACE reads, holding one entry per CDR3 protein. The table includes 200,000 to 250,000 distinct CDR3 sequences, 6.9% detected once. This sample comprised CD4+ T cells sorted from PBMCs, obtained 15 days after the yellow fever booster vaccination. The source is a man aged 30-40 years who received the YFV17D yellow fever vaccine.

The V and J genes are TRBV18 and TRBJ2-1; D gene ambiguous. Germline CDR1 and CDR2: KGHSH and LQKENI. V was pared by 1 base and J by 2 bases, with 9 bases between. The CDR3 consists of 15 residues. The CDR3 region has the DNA TGTGCCAGCTCACCACTGCTAGGGACCTACAATGAGCAGTTCTTC. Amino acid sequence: CASSPLLGTYNEQFF.

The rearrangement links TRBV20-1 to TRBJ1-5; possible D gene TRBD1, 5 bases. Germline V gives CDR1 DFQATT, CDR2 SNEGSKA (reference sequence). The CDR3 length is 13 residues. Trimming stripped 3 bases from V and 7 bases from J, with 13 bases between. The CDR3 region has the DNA TGCAGTGCTAGGGCCACGAGGGGCCAGCCCCAGCATTTT. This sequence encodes CSARATRGQPQHF.

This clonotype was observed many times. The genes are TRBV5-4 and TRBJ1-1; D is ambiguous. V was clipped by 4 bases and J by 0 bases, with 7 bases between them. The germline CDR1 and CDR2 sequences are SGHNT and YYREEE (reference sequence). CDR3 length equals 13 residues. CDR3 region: CASSPELNTEAFF. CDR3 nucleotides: TGTGCCAGCAGCCCAGAATTGAACACTGAAGCTTTCTTT. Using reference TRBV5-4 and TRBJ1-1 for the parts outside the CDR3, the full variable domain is ETGVTQSPTHLIKTRGQQVTLRCSSQSGHNTVSWYQQALGQGPQFIFQYYREEENGRGNFPPRFSGLQFPNYSSELNVNALELDDSALYLCASSPELNTEAFFGQGTRLTVV.

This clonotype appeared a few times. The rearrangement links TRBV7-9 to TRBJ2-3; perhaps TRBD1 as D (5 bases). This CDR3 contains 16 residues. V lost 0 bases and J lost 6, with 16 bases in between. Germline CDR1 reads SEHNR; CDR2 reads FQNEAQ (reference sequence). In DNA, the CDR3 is TGTGCCAGCAGCTTAGCTGAGACAGCTCCTGGGGATACGCAGTATTTT. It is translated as CASSLAETAPGDTQYF.

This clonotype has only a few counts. The CDR3 DNA sequence: TGTGCCAGCTCAGTAGCGGGAGTAGGAACAGATACGCAGTATTTT. This gives the protein CASSVAGVGTDTQYF. The V call is TRBV12-3 or TRBV12-4, the J call TRBJ2-3; 9 nucleotides match TRBD2. This CDR3 comprises 15 residues. V trimming: 8 bases; J trimming: 3 bases; junction bases outside the gene matches: 9.

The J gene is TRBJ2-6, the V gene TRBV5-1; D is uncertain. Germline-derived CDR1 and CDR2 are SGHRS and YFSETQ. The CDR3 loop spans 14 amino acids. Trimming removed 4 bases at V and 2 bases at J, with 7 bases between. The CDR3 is CASSTNPGANVLTF. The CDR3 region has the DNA TGCGCCAGCAGCACAAATCCTGGGGCCAACGTCCTGACTTTC.

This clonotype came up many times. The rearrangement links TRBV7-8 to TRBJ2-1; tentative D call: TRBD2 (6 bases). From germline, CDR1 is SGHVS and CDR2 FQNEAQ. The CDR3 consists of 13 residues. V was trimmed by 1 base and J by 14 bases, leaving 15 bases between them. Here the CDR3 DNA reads TGTGCCAGCAGCTTAGTTGGGGGGTGGAGGGAGTTCTTC. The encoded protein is CASSLVGGWREFF.

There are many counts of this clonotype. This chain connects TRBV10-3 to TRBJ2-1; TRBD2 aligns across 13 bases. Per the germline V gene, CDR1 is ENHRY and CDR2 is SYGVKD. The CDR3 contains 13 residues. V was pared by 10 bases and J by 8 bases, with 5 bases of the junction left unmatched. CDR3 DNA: TGTGCCACACGACTAGCGGGAGGAGATGAGCAGTTCTTC. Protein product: CATRLAGGDEQFF.

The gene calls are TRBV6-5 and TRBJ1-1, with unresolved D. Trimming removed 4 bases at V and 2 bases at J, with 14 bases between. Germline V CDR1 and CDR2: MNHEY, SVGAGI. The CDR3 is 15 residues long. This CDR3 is CASSFNYAGNTEAFF. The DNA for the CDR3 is TGTGCCAGCAGTTTTAACTACGCAGGAAACACTGAAGCTTTCTTT.

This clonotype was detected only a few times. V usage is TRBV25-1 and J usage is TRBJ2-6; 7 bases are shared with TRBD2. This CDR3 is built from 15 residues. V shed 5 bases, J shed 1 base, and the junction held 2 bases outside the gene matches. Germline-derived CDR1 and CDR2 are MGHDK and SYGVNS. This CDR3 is CASSTGGSGANVLTF. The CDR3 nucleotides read TGTGCCAGCAGTACGGGGGGTTCTGGGGCCAACGTCCTGACTTTC.

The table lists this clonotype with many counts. CDR3 nucleotide sequence: TGTGCCAGCAGGCTTCCTCAGGCAGATACGCAGTATTTT. Translated: CASRLPQADTQYF. The V call is TRBV28, the J call TRBJ2-3, with D unclear. V was cut by 6 bases and J by 4 bases, with 11 bases left in between. This CDR3 has 13 residues. Germline V gene sequence: CDR1 MDHEN, CDR2 SYDVKM.

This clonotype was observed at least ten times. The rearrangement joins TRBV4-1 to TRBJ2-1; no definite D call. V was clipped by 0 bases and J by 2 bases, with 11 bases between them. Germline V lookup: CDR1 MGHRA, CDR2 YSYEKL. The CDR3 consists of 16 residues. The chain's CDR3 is CASSQETGRAYNEQFF. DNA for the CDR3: TGCGCCAGCAGCCAAGAGACTGGGCGAGCCTACAATGAGCAGTTCTTC.

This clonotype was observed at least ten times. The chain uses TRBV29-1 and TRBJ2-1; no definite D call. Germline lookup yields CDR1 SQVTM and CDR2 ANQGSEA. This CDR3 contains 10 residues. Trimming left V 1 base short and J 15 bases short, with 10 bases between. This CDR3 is CSVEGGGRFF. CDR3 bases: TGCAGCGTTGAAGGGGGTGGGCGGTTCTTC.

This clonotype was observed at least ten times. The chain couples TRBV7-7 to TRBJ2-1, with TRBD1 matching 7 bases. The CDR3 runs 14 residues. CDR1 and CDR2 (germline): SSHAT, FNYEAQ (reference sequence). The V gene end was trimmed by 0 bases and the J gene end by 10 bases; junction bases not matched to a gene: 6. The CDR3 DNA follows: TGTGCCAGCAGCTTAGCCCTTACGACAGGGGAGCAGTTCTTC. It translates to CASSLALTTGEQFF. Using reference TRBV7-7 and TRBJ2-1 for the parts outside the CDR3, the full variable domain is GAGVSQSPRYKVTKRGQDVTLRCDPISSHATLYWYQQALGQGPEFLTYFNYEAQPDKSGLPSDRFSAERPEGSISTLTIQRTEQRDSAMYRCASSLALTTGEQFFGPGTRLTVL.

The DNA for the CDR3 is TGTGCAAGTCGCCGTAGCGGGAGAATGATAAATGAGCAGTTCTTC. This sequence encodes CASRRSGRMINEQFF. This sequence joins TRBV12-2 and TRBJ2-1. TRBV12-2 is shown as a pseudogene. This CDR3 spans 15 amino acids.

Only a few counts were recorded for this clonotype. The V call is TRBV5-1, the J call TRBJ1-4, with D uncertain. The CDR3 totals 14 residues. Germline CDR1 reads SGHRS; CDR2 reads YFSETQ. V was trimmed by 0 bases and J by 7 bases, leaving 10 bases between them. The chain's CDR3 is CASSLATDGEKLFF. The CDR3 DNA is TGCGCCAGCAGCTTGGCTACGGATGGTGAAAAACTGTTTTTT. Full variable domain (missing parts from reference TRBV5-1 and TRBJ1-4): KAGVTQTPRYLIKTRGQQVTLSCSPISGHRSVSWYQQTPGQGLQFLFEYFSETQRNKGNFPGRFSGRQFSNSRSEMNVSTLELGDSALYLCASSLATDGEKLFFGSGTQLSVL.

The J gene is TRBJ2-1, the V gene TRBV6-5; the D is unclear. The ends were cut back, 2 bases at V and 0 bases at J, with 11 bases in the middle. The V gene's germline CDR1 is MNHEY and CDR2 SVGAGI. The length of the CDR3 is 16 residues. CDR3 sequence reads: CASSYGQASSYNEQFF. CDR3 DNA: TGTGCCAGCAGTTACGGGCAGGCCAGCTCCTACAATGAGCAGTTCTTC.

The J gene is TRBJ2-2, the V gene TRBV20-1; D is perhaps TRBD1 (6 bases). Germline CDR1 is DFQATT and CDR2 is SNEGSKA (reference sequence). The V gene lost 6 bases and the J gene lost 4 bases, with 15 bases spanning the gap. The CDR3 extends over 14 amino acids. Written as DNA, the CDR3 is TGCAGTGCCCCTCGTGGGGGCGGCACCGGGGAGCTGTTTTTT. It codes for CSAPRGGGTGELFF.

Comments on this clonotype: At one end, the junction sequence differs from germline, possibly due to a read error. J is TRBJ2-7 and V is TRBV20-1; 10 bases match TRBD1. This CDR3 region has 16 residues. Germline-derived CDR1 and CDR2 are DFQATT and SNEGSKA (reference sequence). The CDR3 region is CCARVGTGAFTYEQYF. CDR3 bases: TGCTGTGCTAGAGTCGGGACAGGGGCCTTTACCTACGAGCAGTACTTC.

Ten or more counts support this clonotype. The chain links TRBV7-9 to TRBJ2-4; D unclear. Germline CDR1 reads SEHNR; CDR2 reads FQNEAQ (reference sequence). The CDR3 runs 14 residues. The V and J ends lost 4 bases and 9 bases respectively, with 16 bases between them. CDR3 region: CASSSINSSVIQYF. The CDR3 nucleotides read TGTGCCAGCAGCTCCATTAATTCCTCGGTCATTCAGTACTTC.

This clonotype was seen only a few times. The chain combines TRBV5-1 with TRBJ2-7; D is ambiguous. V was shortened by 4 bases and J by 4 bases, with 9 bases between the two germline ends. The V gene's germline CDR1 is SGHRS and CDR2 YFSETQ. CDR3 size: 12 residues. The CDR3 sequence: CASSLSQYEQYF. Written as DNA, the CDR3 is TGCGCCAGCAGCCTATCACAATACGAGCAGTACTTC.

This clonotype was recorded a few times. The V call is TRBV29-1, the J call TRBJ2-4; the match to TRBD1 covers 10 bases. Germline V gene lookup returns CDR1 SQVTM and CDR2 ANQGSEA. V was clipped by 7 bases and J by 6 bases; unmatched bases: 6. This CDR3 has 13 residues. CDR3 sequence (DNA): TGCAGCGCAGGGACAGGGGCGGGAAACATTCAGTACTTC. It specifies CSAGTGAGNIQYF.

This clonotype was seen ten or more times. CDR3: CASSQGSETQYF. DNA of the CDR3: TGTGCCAGCAGCCAAGGCTCTGAGACCCAGTACTTC. This chain uses TRBV3-1 with TRBJ2-5; D not certain. This CDR3 has 12 amino acids. Trimming removed 1 base at V and 5 bases at J, with 5 bases between. The germline gives CDR1 LGHDT, CDR2 YNNKEL (reference sequence).